This T cell receptor beta chain appears in the sequencing data of a study of monozygotic twins with inflammatory bowel disease. As regards this clonotype: What it binds is not known.

Whole-study findings and limits: Clonotypes shared with others were fewer in IBD patients than in healthy twins, especially with disease activity. Healthy co-twins exceeded IBD patients in TCRbeta diversity as measured by inverse Simpson.

Germline values: CDR1 MNHEY, CDR2 SVGAGI. The CDR3 contains 15 residues. Each UMI, carrying a 6-nucleotide sample barcode, came from template switching. Each of TCRalpha and TCRbeta cDNA went through two nested PCRs, lasting about 15 and 9 cycles. TCRdb re-called the 5' RACE reads; every CDR3 protein appears as one record, without DNA. In all, the sample yields about 160,000 distinct CDR3 sequences. This chain joins TRBV6-5 and TRBJ1-3. This TCR derives from a human donor with ulcerative colitis or Crohn's disease, or a healthy co-twin of an affected twin (not recorded which). Sequencing was performed on blood. The CDR3 protein is CASSYGVNPGNTIYF.